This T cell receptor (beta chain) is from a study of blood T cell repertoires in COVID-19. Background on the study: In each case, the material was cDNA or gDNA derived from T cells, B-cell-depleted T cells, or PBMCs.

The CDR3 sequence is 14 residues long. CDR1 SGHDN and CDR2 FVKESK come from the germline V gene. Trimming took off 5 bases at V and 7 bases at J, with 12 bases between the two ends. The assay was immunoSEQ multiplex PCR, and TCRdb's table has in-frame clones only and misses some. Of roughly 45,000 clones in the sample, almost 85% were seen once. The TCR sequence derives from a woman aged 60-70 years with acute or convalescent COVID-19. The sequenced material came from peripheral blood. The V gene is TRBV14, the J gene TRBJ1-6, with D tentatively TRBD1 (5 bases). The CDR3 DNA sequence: TGTGCCAGCAGCATGGGACGGGAGAATTCACCCCTCCACTTT. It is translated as CASSMGRENSPLHF. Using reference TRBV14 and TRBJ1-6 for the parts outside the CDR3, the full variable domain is EAGVTQFPSHSVIEKGQTVTLRCDPISGHDNLYWYRRVMGKEIKFLLHFVKESKQDESGMPNNRFLAERTGGTYSTLKVQPAELEDSGVYFCASSMGRENSPLHFGNGTRLTVT.